In this sample, the clone carrying this T cell receptor beta chain turned up once. Its antigen is unidentified. The data originate from a study of T cell responses to AZD1222 COVID-19 vaccine. Points from the study as a whole: It should be noted that donors were predominantly white British and more often female, and clonal diversity was possibly underestimated. Breadth and depth of Spike-specific TCRs rose after two AZD1222 doses.

This CDR3 comprises 12 residues. Trimming took 6 bases from V and 5 from J, leaving 8 bases between them. Germline V CDR1 and CDR2: MNHEY, SVGEGT. The table came from immunoSEQ multiplex PCR; TCRdb's copy has only in-frame clones and leaves some out. The table records 85,000 to 120,000 clones, 85% to 90% of them present only once. Source: peripheral blood, taken on day 0 of AZD1222 vaccination. The TCR was taken from an adult in good health. The chain joins TRBV6-2 or TRBV6-3 to TRBJ2-1; D is undetermined. As DNA, the CDR3 is TGTGCCAGCAGCGTCTTAGACAATGAGCAGTTCTTC. It encodes CASSVLDNEQFF.